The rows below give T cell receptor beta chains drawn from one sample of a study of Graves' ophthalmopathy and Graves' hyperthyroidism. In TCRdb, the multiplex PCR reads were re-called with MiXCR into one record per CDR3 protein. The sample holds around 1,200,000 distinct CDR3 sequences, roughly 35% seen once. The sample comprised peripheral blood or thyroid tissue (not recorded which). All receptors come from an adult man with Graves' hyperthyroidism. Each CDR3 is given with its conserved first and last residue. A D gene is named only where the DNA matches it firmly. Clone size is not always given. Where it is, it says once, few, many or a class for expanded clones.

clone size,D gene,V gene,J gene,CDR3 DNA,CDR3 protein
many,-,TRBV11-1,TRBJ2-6,TGTGCCAGCAGCTACCCTAGGGGGTCTGGGGCCAACGTCCTGACTTTC,CASSYPRGSGANVLTF
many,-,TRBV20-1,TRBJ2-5,TGCAGTGCTAGAGATCTATTCACAGGTTTCCAAGAGACCCAGTACTTC,CSARDLFTGFQETQYF
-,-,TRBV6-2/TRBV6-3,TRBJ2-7,TGTGCCAGCAGACAACTAGGCTACGAGCAGTACTTC,CASRQLGYEQYF
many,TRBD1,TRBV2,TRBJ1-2,TGTGCCAGCAGTGGGCCCGGGGACAGGGGCTATGGCTACACCTTC,CASSGPGDRGYGYTF
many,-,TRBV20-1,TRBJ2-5,TGCAGTGCTATAGACATCCAGGGTGATTGGGGCACGCAAGAGACCCAGTACTTC,CSAIDIQGDWGTQETQYF
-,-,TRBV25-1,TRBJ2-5,TGTACCAGCAGTGGACACCGTGAGACCCAGTACTTC,CTSSGHRETQYF
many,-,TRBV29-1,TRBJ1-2,TGCAGCGTTGTATTAGGTCTTGGGGGACTCGGGGATAACTATGGCTACACCTTC,CSVVLGLGGLGDNYGYTF
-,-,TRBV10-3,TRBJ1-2,TGTGCCATCAGTGTTGAAACCTATGGCTACACCTTC,CAISVETYGYTF
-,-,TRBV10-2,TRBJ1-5,TGCGCCAGCAGTGAGTCGGGTGGCAGACTGGAGTTAGACGGCAATCAGCCCCAGCATTTT,CASSESGGRLELDGNQPQHF
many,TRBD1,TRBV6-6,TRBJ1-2,TGTACCAGCAGTGGACTCGGGACAGGGGCGATTGGCTACACCTTC,CTSSGLGTGAIGYTF
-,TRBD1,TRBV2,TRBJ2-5,TGTGCCAGCAGTAGCAGGGGGACAGAGACCCAGTACTTC,CASSSRGTETQYF
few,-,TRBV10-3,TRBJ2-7,TGTGCCATCAGTGACCGGGACGGGAGCTCCTACGAGCAGTACTTC,CAISDRDGSSYEQYF
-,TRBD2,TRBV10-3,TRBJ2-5,TGTGCCATCAGCAGTGGTCTAGCGGGGGGGGAGACCCAGTACTTC,CAISSGLAGGETQYF
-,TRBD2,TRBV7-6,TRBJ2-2,TGTGCCAGCAGCTTAGTGGCTAGCGGGAGGAACACCGGGGAGCTGTTTTTT,CASSLVASGRNTGELFF